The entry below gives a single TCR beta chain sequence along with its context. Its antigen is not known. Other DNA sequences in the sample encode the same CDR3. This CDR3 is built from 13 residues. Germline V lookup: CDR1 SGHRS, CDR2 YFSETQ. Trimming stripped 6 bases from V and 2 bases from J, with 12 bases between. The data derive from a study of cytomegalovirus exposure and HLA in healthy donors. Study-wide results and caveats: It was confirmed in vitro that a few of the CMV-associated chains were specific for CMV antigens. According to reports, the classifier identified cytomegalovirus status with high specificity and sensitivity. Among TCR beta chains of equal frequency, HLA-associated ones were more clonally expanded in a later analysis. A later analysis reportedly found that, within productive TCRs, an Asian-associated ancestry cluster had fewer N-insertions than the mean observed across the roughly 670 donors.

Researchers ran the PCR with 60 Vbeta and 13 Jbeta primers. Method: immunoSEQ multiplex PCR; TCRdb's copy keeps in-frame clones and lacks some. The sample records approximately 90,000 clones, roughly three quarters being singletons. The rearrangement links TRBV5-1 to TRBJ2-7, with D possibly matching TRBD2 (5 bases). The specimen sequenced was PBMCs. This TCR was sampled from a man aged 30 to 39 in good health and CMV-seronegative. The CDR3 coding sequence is TGCGCCAGCAAGTGGGAGACGGCCTACGAGCAGTACTTC. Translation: CASKWETAYEQYF.